This entry concerns a single T cell receptor (beta chain). The antigen it binds to is not known. Qualities for individual bases were not recorded, and no much larger clone is one base off. The sample carries other DNA sequences with the same CDR3. These data originate in a study of memory CD4+ T cells and cytomegalovirus serostatus (dated by TCRdb to between 2018 and 2021). Regarding the complete study: The cohort included around 35 healthy adults from Belgium, of whom 9 were CMV seropositive and about 25 were CMV seronegative. CD4+ memory TCRbeta repertoires of a Belgian cohort with known cytomegalovirus serostatus were sequenced in order to replicate a published TCR-based CMV serostatus classifier. Findings and caveats that apply to the study as a whole: The results were interpreted as suggesting that the CMV-associated TCR signature is largely present in the CD4+ memory repertoire. For predicting CMV serostatus, the median bootstrapped AUC was 0.95 using the original framework and around 0.91 using a US-trained random forest. On the Belgian cohort, the classifier built on the original framework reached a median bootstrapped AUC of about 0.95, with a 95% CI of 0.76-1.00. Among the roughly 160 previously reported CMV-associated TCRbeta sequences, about 71 showed up in the CD4+ memory repertoires, with each one found in between one and five individuals. Only CD4+CD45RO+ memory cells were sequenced, unlike the original study, which covered naive and memory CD4+ and CD8+ populations.

The germline V and J ends show losses of 10 bases and 3 bases respectively, and no gene match explains 6 bases of the junction. The CDR3 runs 13 amino acids, cysteine and phenylalanine included. CDR3 DNA only is kept here, 39 bases in frame from base 1. The CDR1 and CDR2 encoded by the germline V gene (reference sequence) are MNHEY and SMNVEV. Single viable CD3+CD4+CD8-CD45RO+ cells were sorted as memory CD4+ T cells on a FACSAria II. CMV serostatus was assessed using a Roche Elecsys assay, by which serum IgG against CMV pp150, pp28, p38 and p52 was detected. Following thawing, total CD4+ T cells were enriched through positive selection using CD4 magnetic microbeads. The samples came from a separate study whose specific focus was interrogating the CD4+ T cell memory repertoire. Following standard operating procedures, peripheral blood mononuclear cells were isolated and cryopreserved, while serum was kept at -80 degrees C. The staining relied on CD3-PerCP (BW264/56), CD4-APC (RPA-T4), CD45RO-PE (UCHT1) and CD8-Pacific Orange (3B5) antibodies, and Sytox blue was used to exclude non-viable cells.

The Quick-DNA Microprep Kit was used to extract genomic DNA from the sorted cells. Amplification of TCRbeta DNA was done with the immunoSEQ hsTCRbeta kit, following the protocol from the manufacturer. An Illumina MiSeq instrument was used to sequence the TCRbeta libraries. The study's own analysis went as follows. After out-of-frame sequences were removed, some 2.1 million distinct TCRbeta sequences remained, averaging around 61,000 per individual. Each individual was scored using the number of around 180 previously reported CMV-associated TCRbeta sequences that the individual carried and the total number of productive distinct TCRbeta sequences. A beta-binomial model was reimplemented in Python, and scikit-learn random forests with default parameters were trained on US cohort data. Classifier performance on the Belgian cohort was summarized as median AUC with percentile confidence intervals over 10,000 bootstrap iterations. In TCRdb, the immuneACCESS table is reduced to in-frame sequences with V and J assigned. These tables do not hold every clone; where another copy was compared, an unresolved V gene accounts for under half, and the others remain unexplained. V, J and clone size are taken as reported in that table, and D and trimming were inferred from the DNA itself. The sample records tens of thousands of clones, approximately 80% of which are singletons. The ten largest make up about 1% of the sample.

Specimen: memory CD4+ T cells from blood. The chain links TRBV27 with TRBJ2-7, and 10 junctional nucleotides match TRBD1. The sequence derives from an adult in good health and CMV-seronegative. The CDR3 corresponds to CATSGTGVYEQYF. The nucleotide sequence reads as follows: TGTGCCACCTCCGGGACAGGGGTCTACGAGCAGTACTTC.